The 26 T cell receptor beta chains in this list originate from one sample, sequenced in a study of T cell changes during pregnancy in multiple sclerosis. The repertoire was sequenced with immunoSEQ multiplex PCR; TCRdb's copy has only in-frame clones and lacks some. Among over 45,000 clones, 90% were seen once, and the ten largest hold under 1.5%. The source material was peripheral blood, sampled in the first trimester of pregnancy. These receptor sequences come from a female donor in good health, enrolled as a control in a pregnancy study.

The J gene is TRBJ2-5, the V gene TRBV7-8; 9 nucleotides align to TRBD2. This CDR3 has 15 amino acids. With V trimmed by 4 bases and J by 5 bases, 8 bases remained unmatched. The V gene's germline CDR1 is SGHVS and CDR2 FQNEAQ. The CDR3 loop is CASSSHSGRGETQYF. Here the CDR3 DNA reads TGTGCCAGCAGCTCCCATAGCGGGAGAGGTGAGACCCAGTACTTC.

The rearrangement uses TRBV6-5 and TRBJ1-2; D is perhaps TRBD1 (6 bases). The V gene's germline CDR1 is MNHEY and CDR2 SVGAGI. This CDR3 contains 15 residues. The V end lost 5 bases, the J end lost 5 bases, and 18 bases lay between the germline ends. The CDR3 protein is CASSRSWEGVYGYTF. CDR3 in DNA: TGTGCCAGCAGTCGATCTTGGGAGGGGGTTTATGGCTACACCTTC.

CDR3 DNA sequence: TGTGCCAGCAGGGCAGGACAGGGAGGCAATCAGCCCCAGCATTTT. Translation gives CASRAGQGGNQPQHF. The rearrangement uses TRBV6-1 and TRBJ1-5, with 8 bases identical to TRBD1. After removal of 6 bases from V and 2 bases from J, the junction contained 6 bases not matched to a gene. The CDR3 extends over 15 amino acids. The germline V gene has CDR1 MNHNS and CDR2 SASEGT.

This chain links TRBV27 with TRBJ2-1; D is possibly TRBD1 (7 bases). Germline lookup yields CDR1 MNHEY and CDR2 SMNVEV (reference sequence). CDR3 length: 17 residues. Trimming took 5 bases from V and 4 from J, leaving 21 bases between them. The CDR3 protein is CASSIVRQGGWYNEQFF. CDR3 nucleotide sequence: TGTGCCAGCAGTATAGTAAGACAGGGAGGTTGGTACAATGAGCAGTTCTTC.

The genes are TRBV10-3 and TRBJ2-3, with D unclear. The length of the CDR3 is 12 residues. Deletions cut 4 bases from V and 6 bases from J, with 8 bases between. Germline CDR1 is ENHRY and CDR2 is SYGVKD. CDR3 nucleotide sequence: TGTGCCATCAGTGGCGTATCCGATACGCAGTATTTT. Residues: CAISGVSDTQYF.

The chain employs TRBV5-8 and TRBJ2-3; 14 nucleotides align to TRBD2. After removal of 7 bases from V and 2 bases from J, the junction contained 6 bases not matched to a gene. The CDR3 runs to 16 residues. Germline V CDR1 and CDR2: SGHTS, YDEGEE. The CDR3 coding sequence is TGTGCCAGCTCCCCGGGACTAGCGGGGGACACAGATACGCAGTATTTT. It specifies CASSPGLAGDTDTQYF.

This CDR3 is CASTPAGGATDTQYF. The DNA for the CDR3 is TGTGCCAGCACCCCGGCGGGAGGAGCGACAGATACGCAGTATTTT. The rearrangement links TRBV7-3 to TRBJ2-3; 8 bases line up with TRBD2. From germline, CDR1 is SGHTA and CDR2 FQGTGA. This CDR3 has 15 residues. Losses at the gene ends were 7 bases for V and 3 bases for J; bases not matched to a gene: 9.

The chain has TRBV14 and TRBJ2-6; D is uncertain. V lost 6 bases and J 0 bases, leaving 6 bases between the germline ends. The germline gives CDR1 SGHDN, CDR2 FVKESK. The CDR3 totals 14 residues. CDR3 sequence: CASRLSSGANVLTF. Here the CDR3 DNA reads TGTGCCAGCAGGCTAAGCTCTGGGGCCAACGTCCTGACTTTC.

The chain has TRBV14 and TRBJ2-7; 11 nucleotides align to TRBD2. Germline assignment: CDR1 SGHDN and CDR2 FVKESK. The CDR3 has 16 amino acids. Trimming removed 5 bases from V and 5 bases from J; junction bases left unmatched: 11. CDR3 DNA: TGTGCCAGCAGCAAACGTCCGGGACTAGCGGCCCACGAGCAGTACTTC. Residues: CASSKRPGLAAHEQYF.

V gene TRBV6-1 combines with J gene TRBJ1-1; TRBD1 matches at 7 bases. Germline-derived CDR1 and CDR2 are MNHNS and SASEGT. V trimming: 1 base; J trimming: 3 bases; junction bases outside the gene matches: 5. This CDR3 is 15 amino acids long. The CDR3 here is CASSEGRGADTEAFF. DNA of the CDR3: TGTGCCAGCAGTGAAGGCAGGGGGGCGGACACTGAAGCTTTCTTT.

This clone came up a few times. This sequence joins TRBV7-9 and TRBJ2-2, with D unresolved. V was trimmed by 2 bases and J by 4 bases, leaving 11 bases between them. CDR1 and CDR2 (germline): SEHNR, FQNEAQ (reference sequence). This CDR3 is 15 amino acids long. Here the CDR3 DNA reads TGTGCCAGCAGCTTAACCCCGCCGGGCACCGGGGAGCTGTTTTTT. This encodes CASSLTPPGTGELFF.

The gene calls are TRBV30 and TRBJ1-5; 8 bases are shared with TRBD1. The CDR3 extends over 14 amino acids. Germline-derived CDR1 and CDR2 are GTSNPN and SVGIG (reference sequence). Losses at the gene ends were 2 bases for V and 6 bases for J; bases not matched to a gene: 6. CDR3 sequence reads: CAWSLDRVGQPQHF. The DNA for the CDR3 is TGTGCCTGGAGTCTGGACAGGGTTGGTCAGCCCCAGCATTTT. The full variable domain, its missing parts supplied by reference TRBV30 and TRBJ1-5, is SQTIHQWPATLVQPVGSPLSLECTVEGTSNPNLYWYRQAAGRGLQLLFYSVGIGQISSEVPQNLSASRPQDRQFILSSKKLLLSDSGFYLCAWSLDRVGQPQHFGDGTRLSIL.

For the CDR3, the DNA is TGCAGTGCTAGACGGACAATCGGCTACACCTTC. The encoded protein is CSARRTIGYTF. V is TRBV20-1 and J is TRBJ1-2; TRBD1 is a possible D gene (5 bases). Trimming removed 2 bases at V and 8 bases at J, with 9 bases between. This CDR3 spans 11 amino acids. In germline, CDR1 is DFQATT, CDR2 SNEGSKA (reference sequence).

CDR3 protein: CASLLAGSTDTQYF. CDR3 nucleotides: TGTGCCAGCCTCCTAGCGGGGAGCACAGATACGCAGTATTTT. The rearrangement links TRBV2 to TRBJ2-3, with 9 bases identical to TRBD2. Per the germline V gene, CDR1 is SNHLY and CDR2 is FYNNEI. Trimming cost V 8 bases and J 0 bases; bases outside gene matches: 3. The CDR3 is 14 amino acids.

This sequence joins TRBV5-1 and TRBJ2-1; D gene unclear. Germline V gene sequence: CDR1 SGHRS, CDR2 YFSETQ. The CDR3 runs to 15 residues. The ends were cut back, 0 bases at V and 7 bases at J, with 14 bases in the middle. CDR3 in amino acids: CASSLGPPYGNEQFF. The CDR3 nucleotides read TGCGCCAGCAGCTTGGGGCCCCCTTACGGGAATGAGCAGTTCTTC.

The chain couples TRBV19 to TRBJ2-2, with 12 bases fitting TRBD2. This CDR3 spans 20 amino acids. Looked up from germline, CDR1 is LNHDA and CDR2 is SQIVND (reference sequence). The J segment lost 6 bases and the V segment lost 5 bases, leaving 19 bases of the junction unmatched. CDR3 in amino acids: CASSRYRLAGGPVKAGELFF. The CDR3 nucleotides are TGTGCCAGTAGTCGTTATAGGCTAGCGGGGGGGCCCGTGAAAGCCGGGGAGCTGTTTTTT. Variable domain in full (rest from reference TRBV19 and TRBJ2-2): DGGITQSPKYLFRKEGQNVTLSCEQNLNHDAMYWYRQDPGQGLRLIYYSQIVNDFQKGDIAEGYSVSREKKESFPLTVTSAQKNPTAFYLCASSRYRLAGGPVKAGELFFGEGSRLTVL.

The genes are TRBV27 and TRBJ2-7; the match to TRBD1 covers 8 bases. The CDR3 contains 16 residues. The J segment lost 7 bases and the V segment lost 3 bases, leaving 14 bases of the junction unmatched. Germline V gene sequence: CDR1 MNHEY, CDR2 SMNVEV (reference sequence). The chain's CDR3 is CASSFSFAGGAAEQYF. The CDR3 DNA follows: TGTGCCAGCAGTTTTAGTTTTGCAGGGGGCGCGGCGGAGCAGTACTTC.

This chain joins TRBV9 and TRBJ2-1; 9 bases fit TRBD1. Germline V gene sequence: CDR1 SGDLS, CDR2 YYNGEE. J lost 8 bases, V lost 0 bases, and 6 bases had no gene match. The CDR3 runs to 15 residues. In nucleotides, the CDR3 is TGTGCCAGCAGCGTAGAAGGGACAGGGATCGATGAGCAGTTCTTC. This gives the protein CASSVEGTGIDEQFF.

This clone was observed a handful of times. The gene calls are TRBV10-3 and TRBJ1-1, with 7 bases that match TRBD1. CDR3 length: 13 amino acids. CDR1 is ENHRY and CDR2 is SYGVKD in the germline V gene. J lost 1 base, V lost 10 bases, and 6 bases had no gene match. The CDR3, as DNA: TGTGCCACCAGGACAGGAGGGAACACTGAAGCTTTCTTT. Translating it yields CATRTGGNTEAFF.

This chain connects TRBV10-3 to TRBJ2-5, with D possibly TRBD2 on 5 matching bases. CDR1 is ENHRY and CDR2 is SYGVKD in the germline V gene. The CDR3 is 14 amino acids. Trimming stripped 0 bases from V and 2 bases from J, with 7 bases between. CDR3 sequence (DNA): TGTGCCATCAGTGAGTCACCGGGACAAGAGACCCAGTACTTC. Translated: CAISESPGQETQYF.

This chain connects TRBV2 to TRBJ1-5, with D possibly matching TRBD1 (6 bases). The CDR3 is 13 amino acids. Germline CDR1 reads SNHLY; CDR2 reads FYNNEI. Trimming stripped 8 bases from V and 3 bases from J, with 11 bases between. CDR3 amino acids: CASSTGNNQPQHF. The CDR3 DNA sequence: TGTGCCAGCTCGACAGGAAACAATCAGCCCCAGCATTTT.

This clone was seen once. V and J are TRBV6-1 and TRBJ2-4, with 7 bases aligning to TRBD2. Per germline, CDR1 MNHNS and CDR2 SASEGT. Trimming removed 1 base from V and 3 bases from J; junction bases left unmatched: 15. CDR3 length: 19 residues. CDR3 amino acids: CASSEDWVRDRDYKNIQYF. Written as DNA, the CDR3 is TGTGCCAGCAGTGAAGATTGGGTACGAGACCGGGACTACAAAAACATTCAGTACTTC.

The CDR3 nucleotides are TGTGCCAGCAGTCCACTCGGACAGAATTCACCCCTCCACTTT. Translating it yields CASSPLGQNSPLHF. The chain employs TRBV6-1 and TRBJ1-6; D possibly corresponds to TRBD1 (6 bases). CDR3 length equals 14 residues. Trimming took 5 bases from V and 7 from J, leaving 12 bases between them. Germline V CDR1 and CDR2: MNHNS, SASEGT.

The chain couples TRBV7-2 to TRBJ2-6, with 7 bases fitting TRBD1. The CDR3 extends over 17 amino acids. CDR1 and CDR2 from the germline V gene are SGHTA and FQGNSA. J lost 1 base, V lost 6 bases, and 9 bases had no gene match. The DNA for the CDR3 is TGTGCCAGCAGTCCGGGACAGCTGAATTCTGGGGCCAACGTCCTGACTTTC. Its protein is CASSPGQLNSGANVLTF.

The CDR3 loop is CASSSGLAGVRQYF. In nucleotides, the CDR3 is TGTGCCAGCAGCTCGGGACTAGCGGGAGTGCGGCAGTATTTT. The rearrangement joins TRBV5-6 to TRBJ2-3, with TRBD2 matching 14 bases. The CDR3 spans 14 residues. Per germline, CDR1 SGHDT and CDR2 YYEEEE. V lost 3 bases and J lost 11; bases outside the gene matches: 5.

V usage is TRBV30 and J usage is TRBJ2-5; D is possibly TRBD1 (6 bases). Germline V gene lookup returns CDR1 GTSNPN and CDR2 SVGIG (reference sequence). Trimming pared 2 bases from V and 9 bases from J, leaving 10 bases between. This CDR3 spans 11 amino acids. CDR3 residues: CAWSFGGAQYF. CDR3 bases: TGTGCCTGGAGTTTTGGGGGCGCCCAGTACTTC.